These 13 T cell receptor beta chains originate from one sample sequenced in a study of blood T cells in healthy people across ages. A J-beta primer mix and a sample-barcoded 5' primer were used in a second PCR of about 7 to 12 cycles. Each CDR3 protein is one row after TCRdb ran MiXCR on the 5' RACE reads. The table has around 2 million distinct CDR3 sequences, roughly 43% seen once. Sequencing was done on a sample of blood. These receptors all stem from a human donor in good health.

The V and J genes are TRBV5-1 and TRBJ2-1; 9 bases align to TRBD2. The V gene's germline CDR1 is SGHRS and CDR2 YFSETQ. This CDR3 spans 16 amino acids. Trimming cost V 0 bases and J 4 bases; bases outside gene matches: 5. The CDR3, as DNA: TGCGCCAGCAGCTTGGATCCTAGCGGGGTTTACAATGAGCAGTTCTTC. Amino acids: CASSLDPSGVYNEQFF.

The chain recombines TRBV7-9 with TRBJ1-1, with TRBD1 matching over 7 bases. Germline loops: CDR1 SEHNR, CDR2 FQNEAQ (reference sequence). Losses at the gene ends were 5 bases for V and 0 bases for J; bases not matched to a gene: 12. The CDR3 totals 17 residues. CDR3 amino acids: CASSHIQGLGMNTEAFF. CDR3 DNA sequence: TGTGCCAGCAGCCACATACAGGGGCTCGGTATGAACACTGAAGCTTTCTTT.

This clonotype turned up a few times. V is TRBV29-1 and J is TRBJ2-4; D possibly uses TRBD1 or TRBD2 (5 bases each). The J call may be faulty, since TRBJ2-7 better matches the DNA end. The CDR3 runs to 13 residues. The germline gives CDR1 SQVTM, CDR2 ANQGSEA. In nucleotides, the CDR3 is TGCAGCGCCACGGGACGGGTTACCTGCGAGCAGTACTTC. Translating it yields CSATGRVTCEQYF.

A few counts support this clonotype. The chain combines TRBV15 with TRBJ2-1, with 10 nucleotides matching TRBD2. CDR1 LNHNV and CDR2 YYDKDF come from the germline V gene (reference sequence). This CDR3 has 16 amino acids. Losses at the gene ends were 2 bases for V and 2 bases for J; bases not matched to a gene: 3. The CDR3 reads CATSRTSGGAYNEQFF. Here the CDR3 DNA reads TGTGCCACCAGCAGAACCAGCGGGGGGGCCTACAATGAGCAGTTCTTC.

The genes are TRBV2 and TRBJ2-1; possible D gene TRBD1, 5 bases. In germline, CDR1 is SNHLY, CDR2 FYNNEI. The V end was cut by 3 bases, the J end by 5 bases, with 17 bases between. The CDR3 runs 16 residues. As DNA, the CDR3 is TGTGCCAGCAGTGATCACGTCGTGGACACCGACAATGAGCAGTTCTTC. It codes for CASSDHVVDTDNEQFF.

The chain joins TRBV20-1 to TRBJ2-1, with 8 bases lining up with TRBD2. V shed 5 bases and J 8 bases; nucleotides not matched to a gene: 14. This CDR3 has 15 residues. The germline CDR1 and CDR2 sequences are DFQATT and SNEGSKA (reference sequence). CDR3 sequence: CSAPRTSGGGDEQFF. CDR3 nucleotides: TGCAGTGCTCCGAGGACGAGCGGGGGCGGGGATGAGCAGTTCTTC.

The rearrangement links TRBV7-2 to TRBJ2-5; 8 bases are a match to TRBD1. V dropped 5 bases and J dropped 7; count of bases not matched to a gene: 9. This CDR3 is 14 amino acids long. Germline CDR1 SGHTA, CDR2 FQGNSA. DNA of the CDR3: TGTGCCAGCAGCCCCAGGACAGGGTGGGGGACCCAGTACTTC. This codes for CASSPRTGWGTQYF.

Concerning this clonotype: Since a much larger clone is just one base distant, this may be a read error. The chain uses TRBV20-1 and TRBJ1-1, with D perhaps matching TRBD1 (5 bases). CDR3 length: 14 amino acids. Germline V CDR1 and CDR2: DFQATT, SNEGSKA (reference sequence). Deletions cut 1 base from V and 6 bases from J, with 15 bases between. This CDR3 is CSARVGGGAAEAFF. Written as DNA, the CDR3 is TGCAGTGCTAGAGTTGGGGGGGGAGCGGCTGAAGCTTTCTTT.

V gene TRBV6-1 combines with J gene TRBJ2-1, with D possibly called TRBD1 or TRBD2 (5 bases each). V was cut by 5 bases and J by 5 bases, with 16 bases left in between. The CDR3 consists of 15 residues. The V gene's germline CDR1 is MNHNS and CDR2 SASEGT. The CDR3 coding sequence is TGTGCCAGCAGTCTATATCGGGACGGTGACAATGAGCAGTTCTTC. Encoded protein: CASSLYRDGDNEQFF.

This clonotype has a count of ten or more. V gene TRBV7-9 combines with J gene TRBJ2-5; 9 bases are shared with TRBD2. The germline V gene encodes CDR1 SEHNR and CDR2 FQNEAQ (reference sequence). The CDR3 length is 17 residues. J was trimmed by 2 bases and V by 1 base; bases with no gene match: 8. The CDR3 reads CASSLGASSGVQETQYF. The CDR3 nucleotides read TGTGCCAGCAGCTTAGGAGCTTCTAGCGGGGTACAAGAGACCCAGTACTTC.

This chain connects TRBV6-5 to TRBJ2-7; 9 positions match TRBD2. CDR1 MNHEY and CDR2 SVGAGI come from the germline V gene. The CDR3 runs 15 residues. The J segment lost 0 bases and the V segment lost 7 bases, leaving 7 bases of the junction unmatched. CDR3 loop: CASIRAGGSSYEQYF. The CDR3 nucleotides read TGTGCCAGCATAAGAGCGGGGGGCAGCTCCTACGAGCAGTACTTC.

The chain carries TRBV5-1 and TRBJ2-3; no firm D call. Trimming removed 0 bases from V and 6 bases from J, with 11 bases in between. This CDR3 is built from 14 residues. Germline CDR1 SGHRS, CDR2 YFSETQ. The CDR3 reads CASSLGHLDDTQYF. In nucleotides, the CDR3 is TGCGCCAGCAGCTTGGGACACCTTGACGATACGCAGTATTTT.

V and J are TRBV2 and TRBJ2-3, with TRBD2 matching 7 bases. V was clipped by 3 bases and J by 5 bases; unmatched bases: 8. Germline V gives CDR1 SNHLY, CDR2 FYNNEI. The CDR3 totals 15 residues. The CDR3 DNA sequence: TGTGCCAGCAGTGAGGTGCGGGGAGGGGAAGATACGCAGTATTTT. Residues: CASSEVRGGEDTQYF.